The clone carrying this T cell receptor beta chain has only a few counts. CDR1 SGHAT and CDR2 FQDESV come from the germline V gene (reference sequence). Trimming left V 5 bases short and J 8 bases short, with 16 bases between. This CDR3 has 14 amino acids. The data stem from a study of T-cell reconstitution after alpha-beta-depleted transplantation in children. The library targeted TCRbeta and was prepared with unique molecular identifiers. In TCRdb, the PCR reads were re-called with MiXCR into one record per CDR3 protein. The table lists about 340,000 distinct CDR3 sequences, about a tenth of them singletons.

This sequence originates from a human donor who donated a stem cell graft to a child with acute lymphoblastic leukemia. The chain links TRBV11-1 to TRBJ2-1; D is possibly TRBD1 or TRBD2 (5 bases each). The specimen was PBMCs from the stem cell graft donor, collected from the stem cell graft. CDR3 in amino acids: CASSGRGASHEQFF. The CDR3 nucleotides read TGTGCCAGCAGCGGTCGAGGGGCTTCGCATGAGCAGTTCTTC.